The 17 T cell receptor beta chains below all came from one sample that was sequenced in a study of T-cell memory formation after mild COVID-19. One entry per CDR3 protein, called by TCRdb with MiXCR from the 5' RACE reads. Among some 210,000 distinct CDR3 sequences listed, 15% to 20% were seen once. Sequences were obtained from PBMCs or a T cell subset sorted from them (not recorded which). The receptor source for this set is an adult woman who had mild COVID-19 (a few samples of this study predate the infection). Cell type and time point are not known.

The V and J genes are TRBV7-9 and TRBJ1-5; TRBD1 is a possible D gene (6 bases). The CDR3 runs to 14 residues. V shed 4 bases and J shed 2 bases, with 9 bases lying between them. CDR1 and CDR2 from the germline V gene are SEHNR and FQNEAQ (reference sequence). CDR3: CASSSGARNQPQHF. DNA for the CDR3: TGTGCCAGCAGCTCAGGGGCCCGCAATCAGCCCCAGCATTTT.

This sequence joins TRBV18 and TRBJ2-7, with TRBD1 matching 9 bases. CDR1 is KGHSH and CDR2 is LQKENI in the germline V gene. CDR3 length: 15 residues. V lost 6 bases and J lost 0; bases outside the gene matches: 6. CDR3 in DNA: TGTGCCAGCTCGATTGGGACAGGGAGCTCCTACGAGCAGTACTTC. Its protein is CASSIGTGSSYEQYF.

This clonotype occurred a few times. This chain connects TRBV20-1 to TRBJ1-5, with TRBD1 matching over 10 bases. Germline CDR1 and CDR2: DFQATT and SNEGSKA (reference sequence). The CDR3 extends over 13 amino acids. The CDR3 sequence is CSAGTGVGQPQHF. The CDR3 nucleotides are TGCAGCGCCGGGACAGGGGTAGGTCAGCCCCAGCATTTT.

V usage is TRBV12-3 or TRBV12-4 and J usage is TRBJ2-1, with 10 bases identical to TRBD1. The CDR3 is 15 residues long. Trimming removed 5 bases from V and 8 bases from J; junction bases left unmatched: 9. Here the CDR3 reads CASSRPGQGSHEQFF. DNA for the CDR3: TGTGCCAGCAGTCGCCCGGGACAGGGGTCCCATGAGCAGTTCTTC.

There are a few counts of this clonotype. The chain employs TRBV5-6 and TRBJ2-3; TRBD2 matches 10 bases. The CDR3 is made up of 15 amino acids. CDR1 and CDR2 (germline): SGHDT, YYEEEE. J gave up 4 bases and V 6 bases, and 8 bases lay outside the gene matches. This CDR3 is CASNKRTSGADTQYF. CDR3 nucleotide sequence: TGTGCCAGCAACAAGAGGACTAGCGGAGCAGATACGCAGTATTTT. Variable domain in full (rest from reference TRBV5-6 and TRBJ2-3): DAGVTQSPTHLIKTRGQQVTLRCSPKSGHDTVSWYQQALGQGPQFIFQYYEEEERQRGNFPDRFSGHQFPNYSSELNVNALLLGDSALYLCASNKRTSGADTQYFGPGTRLTVL.

The CDR3 sequence: CSVPGLGTTEAFF. CDR3 sequence (DNA): TGCAGCGTTCCGGGACTTGGGACCACTGAAGCTTTCTTT. This chain links TRBV29-1 with TRBJ1-1; TRBD1 might be the D (5 bases). Germline V gene sequence: CDR1 SQVTM, CDR2 ANQGSEA. V was pared by 5 bases and J by 4 bases, with 14 bases between. The CDR3 length is 13 residues.

The rearrangement joins TRBV12-3 or TRBV12-4 to TRBJ2-2; 10 bases are shared with TRBD1. V trimming: 6 bases; J trimming: 5 bases; junction bases outside the gene matches: 12. This CDR3 is built from 17 residues. In nucleotides, the CDR3 is TGTGCCAGCAGGCCATCCCAGGGACAGGGGCGGACCGGGGAGCTGTTTTTT. It codes for CASRPSQGQGRTGELFF.

Only a few counts were recorded for this clonotype. J is TRBJ1-1 and V is TRBV20-1; no reliable D call. The germline gives CDR1 DFQATT, CDR2 SNEGSKA (reference sequence). The CDR3 spans 15 residues. V lost 5 bases and J 1 base, leaving 17 bases between the germline ends. CDR3 nucleotide sequence: TGCAGTGCTGTCCGTGGAGGGTATACGAACACTGAAGCTTTCTTT. Translation gives CSAVRGGYTNTEAFF.

In this sample, this clonotype turned up a few times. The CDR3 DNA reads as TGTGCCAGCAGCGATACGGGCTCTGGGGCCAACGTCCTGACTTTC. This sequence encodes CASSDTGSGANVLTF. The genes are TRBV7-9 and TRBJ2-6; D not certain. The CDR3 has 15 residues. Trimming removed 5 bases at V and 0 bases at J, with 8 bases between. CDR1 SEHNR and CDR2 FQNEAQ come from the germline V gene (reference sequence).

The CDR3 sequence: CASSPDRDSYEQYF. Here the CDR3 DNA reads TGTGCCAGCTCACCGGACAGGGATTCGTACGAGCAGTACTTC. The genes are TRBV18 and TRBJ2-7; TRBD1 agrees at 8 bases. CDR1 is KGHSH and CDR2 is LQKENI in the germline V gene. The length of the CDR3 is 14 residues. V lost 3 bases and J lost 4; bases outside the gene matches: 5.

At least ten counts were recorded for this clonotype. This chain joins TRBV12-3 or TRBV12-4 and TRBJ2-1; 9 positions match TRBD2. The CDR3 sequence is 15 residues long. Trimming removed 4 bases from V and 7 bases from J; junction bases left unmatched: 8. In DNA form, the CDR3 reads TGTGCCAGCAGTTCGGGCGGGAGGGCCATGAATGAGCAGTTCTTC. Amino acid sequence: CASSSGGRAMNEQFF.

This chain connects TRBV5-6 to TRBJ2-7; 8 bases align to TRBD1. Germline trimming cut 3 bases from V and 2 bases from J; bases unmatched to any gene: 7. The CDR3 covers 15 residues. Germline V gene data show CDR1 as SGHDT and CDR2 as YYEEEE. The CDR3 here is CASSSPSDRAYEQYF. The DNA of the CDR3 is TGTGCCAGCAGCTCCCCATCGGACAGGGCCTACGAGCAGTACTTC.

V and J are TRBV11-2 and TRBJ2-7; 14 nucleotides match TRBD2. The germline CDR1 and CDR2 sequences are SGHAT and FQNNGV. Unmatched junction bases numbered 5, after V lost 4 bases and J lost 6 bases. This CDR3 comprises 15 residues. CDR3 sequence: CASSSTGTSGSEQYF. In DNA form, the CDR3 reads TGTGCCAGCAGCTCCACCGGGACTAGCGGGAGCGAGCAGTACTTC.

V usage is TRBV6-5 and J usage is TRBJ2-3; TRBD2 matches at 10 bases. The CDR3 has 16 residues. The V and J ends lost 2 bases and 6 bases, in that order; junction bases with no gene match: 8. Germline V gene lookup returns CDR1 MNHEY and CDR2 SVGAGI. The CDR3 coding sequence is TGTGCCAGCAGTTACGGGTCTAGCGGGAGAGGTGATACGCAGTATTTT. Translation: CASSYGSSGRGDTQYF.

This clonotype came up a few times. J is TRBJ2-1 and V is TRBV20-1; D is unclear. The germline V gene encodes CDR1 DFQATT and CDR2 SNEGSKA (reference sequence). The CDR3 length is 11 residues. The V and J ends lost 4 bases and 10 bases respectively, with 11 bases between them. CDR3 sequence: CSAIHGPEQFF. CDR3 DNA: TGCAGTGCTATACACGGTCCCGAGCAGTTCTTC.

V usage is TRBV12-3 or TRBV12-4 and J usage is TRBJ2-6, with unresolved D. CDR3 length: 13 amino acids. Trimming shortened V by 6 bases and J by 4 bases, and 7 bases separated the two germline ends. The CDR3 DNA follows: TGTGCCAGCAGGGTCGTCGGGGCCAACGTCCTGACTTTC. This translates into CASRVVGANVLTF.

This clonotype was observed a handful of times. The chain links TRBV6-9 to TRBJ2-5; 8 bases match TRBD1. This CDR3 has 16 residues. Germline V gene lookup returns CDR1 MNHGY and CDR2 SVAAGI. V gave up 0 bases and J gave up 7 bases; unmatched junction bases: 10. The chain's CDR3 is CASSYSVQGAFVTQYF. In nucleotides, the CDR3 is TGTGCCAGCAGTTATTCAGTGCAGGGGGCATTTGTGACCCAGTACTTC.